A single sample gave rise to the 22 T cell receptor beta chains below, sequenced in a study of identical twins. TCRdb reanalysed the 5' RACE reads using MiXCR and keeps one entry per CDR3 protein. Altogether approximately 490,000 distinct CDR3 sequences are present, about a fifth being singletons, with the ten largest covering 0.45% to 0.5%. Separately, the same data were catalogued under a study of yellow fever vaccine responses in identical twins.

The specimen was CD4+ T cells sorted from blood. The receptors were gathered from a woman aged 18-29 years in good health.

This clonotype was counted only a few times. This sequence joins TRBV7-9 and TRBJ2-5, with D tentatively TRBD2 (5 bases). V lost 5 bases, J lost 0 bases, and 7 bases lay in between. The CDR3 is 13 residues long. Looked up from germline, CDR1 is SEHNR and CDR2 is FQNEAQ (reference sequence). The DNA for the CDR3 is TGTGCCAGCAGCGACTATAACCAAGAGACCCAGTACTTC. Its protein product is CASSDYNQETQYF.

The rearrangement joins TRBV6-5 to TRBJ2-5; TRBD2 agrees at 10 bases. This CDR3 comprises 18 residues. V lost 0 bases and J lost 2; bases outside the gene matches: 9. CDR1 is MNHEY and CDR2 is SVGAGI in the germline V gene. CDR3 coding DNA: TGTGCCAGCAGTTACTCGCCCGGAGGAGCGGGAGGGCAAGAGACCCAGTACTTC. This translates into CASSYSPGGAGGQETQYF.

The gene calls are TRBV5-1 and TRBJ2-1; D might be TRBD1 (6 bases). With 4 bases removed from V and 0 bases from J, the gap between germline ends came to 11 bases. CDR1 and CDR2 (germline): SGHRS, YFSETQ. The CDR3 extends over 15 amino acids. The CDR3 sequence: CASSETGSSYNEQFF. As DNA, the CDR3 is TGCGCCAGCAGCGAAACAGGGAGCTCCTACAATGAGCAGTTCTTC.

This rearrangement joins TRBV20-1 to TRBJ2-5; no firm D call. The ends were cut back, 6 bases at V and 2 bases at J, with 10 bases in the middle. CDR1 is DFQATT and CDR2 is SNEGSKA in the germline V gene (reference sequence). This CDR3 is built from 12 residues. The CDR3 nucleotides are TGCAGTGCCCTGGGTCGGCAAGAGACCCAGTACTTC. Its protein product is CSALGRQETQYF.

The CDR3 region is CSAPRDRAQETQYF. CDR3 sequence (DNA): TGCAGTGCTCCCCGGGACAGGGCCCAAGAGACCCAGTACTTC. The chain carries TRBV20-1 and TRBJ2-5; 9 bases line up with TRBD1. V was clipped by 5 bases and J by 1 base; unmatched bases: 5. CDR3 length equals 14 residues. Germline CDR1 reads DFQATT; CDR2 reads SNEGSKA (reference sequence).

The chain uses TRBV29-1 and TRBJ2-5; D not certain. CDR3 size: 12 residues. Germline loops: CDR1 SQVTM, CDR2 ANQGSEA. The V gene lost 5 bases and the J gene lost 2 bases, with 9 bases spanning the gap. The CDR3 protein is CSVPHLQETQYF. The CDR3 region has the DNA TGCAGCGTTCCCCACTTACAAGAGACCCAGTACTTC.

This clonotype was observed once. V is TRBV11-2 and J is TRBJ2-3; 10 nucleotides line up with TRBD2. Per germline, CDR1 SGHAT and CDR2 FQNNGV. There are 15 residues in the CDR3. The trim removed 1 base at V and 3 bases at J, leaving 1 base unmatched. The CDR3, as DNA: TGTGCCAGCAGCTTAGTACTAGCGGGAACAGATACGCAGTATTTT. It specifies CASSLVLAGTDTQYF. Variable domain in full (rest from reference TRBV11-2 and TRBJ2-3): EAGVAQSPRYKIIEKRQSVAFWCNPISGHATLYWYQQILGQGPKLLIQFQNNGVVDDSQLPKDRFSAERLKGVDSTLKIQPAKLEDSAVYLCASSLVLAGTDTQYFGPGTRLTVL.

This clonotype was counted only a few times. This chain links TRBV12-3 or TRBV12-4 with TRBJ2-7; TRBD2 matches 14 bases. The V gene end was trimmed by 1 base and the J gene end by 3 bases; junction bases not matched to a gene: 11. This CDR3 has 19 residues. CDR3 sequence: CASSLGAGTSGRKIYEQYF. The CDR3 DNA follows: TGTGCCAGCAGTTTAGGGGCCGGGACTAGCGGGAGAAAGATCTACGAGCAGTACTTC.

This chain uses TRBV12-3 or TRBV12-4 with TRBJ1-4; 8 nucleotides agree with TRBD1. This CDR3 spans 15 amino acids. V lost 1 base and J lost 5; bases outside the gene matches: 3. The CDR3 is CASSLGTGPNEKLFF. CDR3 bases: TGTGCCAGCAGTTTAGGGACAGGGCCGAATGAAAAACTGTTTTTT.

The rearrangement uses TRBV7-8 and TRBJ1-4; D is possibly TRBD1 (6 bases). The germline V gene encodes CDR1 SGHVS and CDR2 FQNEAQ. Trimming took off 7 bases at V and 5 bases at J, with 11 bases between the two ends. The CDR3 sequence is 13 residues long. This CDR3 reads CASMGQNNEKLFF. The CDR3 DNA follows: TGTGCCAGCATGGGACAAAACAATGAAAAACTGTTTTTT.

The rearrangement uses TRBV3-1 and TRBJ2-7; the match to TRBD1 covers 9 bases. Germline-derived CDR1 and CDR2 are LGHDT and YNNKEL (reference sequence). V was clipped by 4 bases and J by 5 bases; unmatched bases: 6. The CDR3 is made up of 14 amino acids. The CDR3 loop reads CASSPGTGTDEQYF. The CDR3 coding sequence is TGTGCCAGCAGCCCCGGGACAGGGACGGACGAGCAGTACTTC.

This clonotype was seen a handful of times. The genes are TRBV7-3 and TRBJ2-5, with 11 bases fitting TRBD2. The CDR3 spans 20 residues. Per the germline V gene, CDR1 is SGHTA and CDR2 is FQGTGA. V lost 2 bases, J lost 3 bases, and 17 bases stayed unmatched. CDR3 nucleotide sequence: TGTGCCAGCAGCTTACGTTTACCTAGCGGGGGGCCGCCTCAAAAAGAGACCCAGTACTTC. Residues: CASSLRLPSGGPPQKETQYF.

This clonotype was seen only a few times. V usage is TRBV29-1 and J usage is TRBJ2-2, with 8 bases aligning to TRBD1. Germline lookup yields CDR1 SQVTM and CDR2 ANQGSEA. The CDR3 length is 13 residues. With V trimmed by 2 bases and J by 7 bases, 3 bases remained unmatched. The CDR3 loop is CSVEQGASGELFF. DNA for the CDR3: TGCAGCGTTGAACAGGGGGCTAGCGGGGAGCTGTTTTTT.

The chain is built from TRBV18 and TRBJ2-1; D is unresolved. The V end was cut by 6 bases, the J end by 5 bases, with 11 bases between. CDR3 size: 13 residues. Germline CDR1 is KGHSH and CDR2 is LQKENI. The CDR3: CASSLGFNNEQFF. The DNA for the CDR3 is TGTGCCAGCTCTCTCGGGTTCAACAATGAGCAGTTCTTC.

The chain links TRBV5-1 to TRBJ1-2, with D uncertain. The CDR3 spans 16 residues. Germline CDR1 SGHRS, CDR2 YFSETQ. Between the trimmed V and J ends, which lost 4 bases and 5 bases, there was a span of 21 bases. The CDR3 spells CASSPAMAGKQYGYTF. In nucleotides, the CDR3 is TGCGCCAGCAGCCCCGCCATGGCCGGGAAACAGTATGGCTACACCTTC.

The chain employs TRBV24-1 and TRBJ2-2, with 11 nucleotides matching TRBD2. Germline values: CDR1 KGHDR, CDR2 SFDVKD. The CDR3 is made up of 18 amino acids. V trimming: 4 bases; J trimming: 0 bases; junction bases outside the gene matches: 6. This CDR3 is CATSDASSGGTNTGELFF. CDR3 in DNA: TGTGCCACCAGTGACGCATCTAGCGGGGGGACGAACACCGGGGAGCTGTTTTTT.

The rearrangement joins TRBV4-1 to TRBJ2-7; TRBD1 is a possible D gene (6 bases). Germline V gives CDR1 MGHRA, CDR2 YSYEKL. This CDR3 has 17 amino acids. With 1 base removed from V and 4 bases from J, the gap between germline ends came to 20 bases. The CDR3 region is CASSQGDKRTKGYEQYF. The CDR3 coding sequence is TGCGCCAGCAGCCAAGGGGACAAGCGGACCAAGGGGTACGAGCAGTACTTC.

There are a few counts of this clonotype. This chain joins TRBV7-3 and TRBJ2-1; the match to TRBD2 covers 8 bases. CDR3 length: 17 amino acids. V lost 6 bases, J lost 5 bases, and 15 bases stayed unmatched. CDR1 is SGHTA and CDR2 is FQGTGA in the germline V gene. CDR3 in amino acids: CASSYDPGTSADNEQFF. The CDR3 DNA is TGTGCCAGCAGTTACGACCCAGGGACTAGTGCTGACAATGAGCAGTTCTTC.

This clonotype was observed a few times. DNA for the CDR3: TGCAGTGCCGCCGCCGGGAGCCAGAATGAGCAGTTCTTC. Residues: CSAAAGSQNEQFF. The J gene is TRBJ2-1, the V gene TRBV20-1, with D possibly TRBD2 on 6 matching bases. This CDR3 has 13 residues. CDR1 DFQATT and CDR2 SNEGSKA come from the germline V gene (reference sequence). V gave up 6 bases and J gave up 7 bases, with 16 bases separating them.

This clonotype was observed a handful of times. The CDR3 protein is CSARGPAGTEAFF. The CDR3 DNA is TGCAGTGCTAGAGGGCCAGCCGGCACTGAAGCTTTCTTT. This sequence joins TRBV20-1 and TRBJ1-1; D gene ambiguous. The CDR3 is made up of 13 amino acids. From germline, CDR1 is DFQATT and CDR2 SNEGSKA (reference sequence). The ends were cut back, 1 base at V and 4 bases at J, with 10 bases in the middle.

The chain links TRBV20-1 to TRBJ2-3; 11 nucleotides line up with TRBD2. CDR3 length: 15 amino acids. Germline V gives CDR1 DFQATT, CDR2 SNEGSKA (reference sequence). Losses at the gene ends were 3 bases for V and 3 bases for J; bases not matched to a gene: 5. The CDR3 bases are TGCAGTGCTAGTTTAGCGGGGGGGTTGACAGATACGCAGTATTTT. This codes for CSASLAGGLTDTQYF.

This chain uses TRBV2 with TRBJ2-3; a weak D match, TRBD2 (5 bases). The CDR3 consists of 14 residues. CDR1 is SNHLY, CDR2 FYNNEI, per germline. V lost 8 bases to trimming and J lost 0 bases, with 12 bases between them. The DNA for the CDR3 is TGTGCCAGCGGAGGACTCCTAAGCACAGATACGCAGTATTTT. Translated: CASGGLLSTDTQYF. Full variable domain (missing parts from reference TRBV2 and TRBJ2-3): EPEVTQTPSHQVTQMGQEVILRCVPISNHLYFYWYRQILGQKVEFLVSFYNNEISEKSEIFDDQFSVERPDGSNFTLKIRSTKLEDSAMYFCASGGLLSTDTQYFGPGTRLTVL.